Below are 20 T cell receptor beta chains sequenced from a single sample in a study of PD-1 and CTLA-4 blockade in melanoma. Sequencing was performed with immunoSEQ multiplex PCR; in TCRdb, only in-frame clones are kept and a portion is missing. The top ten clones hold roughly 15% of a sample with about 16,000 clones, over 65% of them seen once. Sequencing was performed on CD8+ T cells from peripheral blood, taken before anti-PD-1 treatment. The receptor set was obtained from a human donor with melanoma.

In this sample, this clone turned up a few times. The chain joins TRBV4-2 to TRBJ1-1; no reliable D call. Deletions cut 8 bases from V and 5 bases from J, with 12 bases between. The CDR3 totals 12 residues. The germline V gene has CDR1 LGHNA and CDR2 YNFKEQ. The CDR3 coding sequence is TGTGCCAGCCAATCGACTAGAACTGAAGCTTTCTTT. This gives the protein CASQSTRTEAFF.

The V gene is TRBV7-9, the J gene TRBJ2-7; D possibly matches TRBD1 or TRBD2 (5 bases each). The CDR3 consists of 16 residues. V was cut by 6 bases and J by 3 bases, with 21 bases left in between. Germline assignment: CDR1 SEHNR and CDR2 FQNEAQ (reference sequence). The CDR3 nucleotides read TGTGCCAGCAGTGGAGCCCGAGGGGTGGCGCGCTACGAGCAGTACTTC. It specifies CASSGARGVARYEQYF.

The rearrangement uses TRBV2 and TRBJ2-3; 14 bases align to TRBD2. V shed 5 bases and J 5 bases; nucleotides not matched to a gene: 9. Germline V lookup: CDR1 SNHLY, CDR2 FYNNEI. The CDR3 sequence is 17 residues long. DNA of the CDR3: TGTGCCAGCAGTTCGACTAGCGGGAGGGCCGGCATAGATACGCAGTATTTT. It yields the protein CASSSTSGRAGIDTQYF.

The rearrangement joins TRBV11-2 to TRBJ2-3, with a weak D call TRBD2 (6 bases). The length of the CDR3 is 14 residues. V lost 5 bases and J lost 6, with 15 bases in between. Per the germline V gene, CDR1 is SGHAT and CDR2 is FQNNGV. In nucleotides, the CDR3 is TGTGCCAGCAGCCCTGCAGGGAGCGGGGATACGCAGTATTTT. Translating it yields CASSPAGSGDTQYF.

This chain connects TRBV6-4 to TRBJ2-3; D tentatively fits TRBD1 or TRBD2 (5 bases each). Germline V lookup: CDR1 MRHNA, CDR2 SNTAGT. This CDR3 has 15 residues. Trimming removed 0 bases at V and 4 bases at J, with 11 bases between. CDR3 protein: CASSDSLGDADTQYF. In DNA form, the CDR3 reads TGTGCCAGCAGTGACTCGTTAGGGGACGCAGATACGCAGTATTTT.

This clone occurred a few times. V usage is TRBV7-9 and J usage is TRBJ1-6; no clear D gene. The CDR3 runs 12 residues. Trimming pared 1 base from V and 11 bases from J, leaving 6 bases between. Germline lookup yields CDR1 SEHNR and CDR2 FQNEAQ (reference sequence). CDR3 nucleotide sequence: TGTGCCAGCAGCTTAGGAGAGGCACCCCTCCACTTT. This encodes CASSLGEAPLHF.

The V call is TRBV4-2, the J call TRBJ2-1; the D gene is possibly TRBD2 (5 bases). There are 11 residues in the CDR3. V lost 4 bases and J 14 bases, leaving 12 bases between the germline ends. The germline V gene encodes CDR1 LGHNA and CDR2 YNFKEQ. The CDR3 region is CASSPGVQKFF. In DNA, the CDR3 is TGTGCCAGCAGCCCCGGGGTACAGAAGTTCTTC.

CDR3 residues: CASSSTGGLRTNEKLFF. The DNA for the CDR3 is TGTGCCAGCAGCTCGACAGGGGGGTTACGAACTAATGAAAAACTGTTTTTT. The gene calls are TRBV11-3 and TRBJ1-4, with TRBD1 matching over 9 bases. CDR3 length: 17 amino acids. CDR1 and CDR2 (germline): SGHNT, YENEEA. J was trimmed by 1 base and V by 4 bases; bases with no gene match: 7.

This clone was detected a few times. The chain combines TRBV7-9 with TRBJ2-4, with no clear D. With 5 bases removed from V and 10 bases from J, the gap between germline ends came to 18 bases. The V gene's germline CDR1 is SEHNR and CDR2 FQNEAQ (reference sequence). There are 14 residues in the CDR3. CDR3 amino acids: CASSQDQHAQIQYF. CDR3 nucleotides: TGTGCCAGCAGCCAGGACCAACACGCCCAGATTCAGTACTTC.

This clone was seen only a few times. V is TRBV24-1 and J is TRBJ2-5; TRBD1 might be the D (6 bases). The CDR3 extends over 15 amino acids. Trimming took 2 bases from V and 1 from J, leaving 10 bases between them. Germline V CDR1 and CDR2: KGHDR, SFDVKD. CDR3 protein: CATSDSMDSQETQYF. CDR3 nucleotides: TGTGCCACCAGTGATTCCATGGACAGCCAAGAGACCCAGTACTTC.

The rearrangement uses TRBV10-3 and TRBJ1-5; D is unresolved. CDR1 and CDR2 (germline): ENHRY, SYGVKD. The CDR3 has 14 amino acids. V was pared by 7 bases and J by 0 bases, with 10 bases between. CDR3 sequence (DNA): TGTGCCATCACCGACGGCTATAGCAATCAGCCCCAGCATTTT. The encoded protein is CAITDGYSNQPQHF.

The CDR3 sequence: CATSDGQEDNEQFF. For the CDR3, the DNA is TGTGCCACCAGTGATGGACAGGAGGACAATGAGCAGTTCTTC. The chain is built from TRBV24-1 and TRBJ2-1; 7 nucleotides match TRBD1. The CDR3 spans 14 residues. Trimming took 3 bases from V and 5 from J; bases not matched to a gene: 3. Germline V gene sequence: CDR1 KGHDR, CDR2 SFDVKD.

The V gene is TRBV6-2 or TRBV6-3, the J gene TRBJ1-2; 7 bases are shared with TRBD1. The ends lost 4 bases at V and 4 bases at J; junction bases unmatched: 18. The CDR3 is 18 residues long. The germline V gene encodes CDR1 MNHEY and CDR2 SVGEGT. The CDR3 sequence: CASSFDHLGQEPSYGYTF. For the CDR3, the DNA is TGTGCCAGCAGTTTTGATCACCTAGGACAGGAGCCCTCCTATGGCTACACCTTC.

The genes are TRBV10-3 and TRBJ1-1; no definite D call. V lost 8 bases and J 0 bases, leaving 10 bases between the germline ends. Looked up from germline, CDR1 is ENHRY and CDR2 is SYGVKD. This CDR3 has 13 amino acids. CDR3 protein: CAIHGSVNTEAFF. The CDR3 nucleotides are TGTGCCATCCATGGCAGCGTGAACACTGAAGCTTTCTTT.

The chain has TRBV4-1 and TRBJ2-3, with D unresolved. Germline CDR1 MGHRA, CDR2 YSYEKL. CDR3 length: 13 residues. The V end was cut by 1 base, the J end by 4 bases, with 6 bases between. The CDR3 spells CASSQVRADTQYF. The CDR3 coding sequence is TGCGCCAGCAGCCAAGTACGGGCAGATACGCAGTATTTT.

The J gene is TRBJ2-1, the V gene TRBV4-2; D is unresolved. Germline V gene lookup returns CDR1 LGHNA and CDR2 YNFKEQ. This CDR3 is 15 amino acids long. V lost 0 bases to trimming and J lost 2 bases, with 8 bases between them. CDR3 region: CASSQEKATYNEQFF. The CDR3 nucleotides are TGTGCCAGCAGCCAAGAAAAGGCGACCTACAATGAGCAGTTCTTC.

The CDR3 spells CASSVLGRDGYTF. In nucleotides, the CDR3 is TGTGCCAGCAGTGTGTTGGGGAGGGACGGCTACACCTTC. The chain links TRBV28 to TRBJ1-2; possible D gene TRBD1, 5 bases. CDR1 is MDHEN, CDR2 SYDVKM, per germline. V dropped 5 bases and J dropped 8 bases, with 15 bases sitting between them. The CDR3 runs 13 residues.

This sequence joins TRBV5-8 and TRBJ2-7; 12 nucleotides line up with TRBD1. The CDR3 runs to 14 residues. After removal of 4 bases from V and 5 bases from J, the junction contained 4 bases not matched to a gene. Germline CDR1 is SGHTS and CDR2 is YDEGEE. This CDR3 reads CASSVGTGGNEQYF. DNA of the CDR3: TGTGCCAGCAGCGTCGGGACAGGGGGCAACGAGCAGTACTTC.

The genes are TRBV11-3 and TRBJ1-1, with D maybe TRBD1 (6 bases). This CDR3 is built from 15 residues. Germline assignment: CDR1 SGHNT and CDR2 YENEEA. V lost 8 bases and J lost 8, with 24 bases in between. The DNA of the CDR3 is TGTGCCAGCTTGGGCCGGGACACCTCGATAGGGGAAGCTTTCTTT. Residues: CASLGRDTSIGEAFF.

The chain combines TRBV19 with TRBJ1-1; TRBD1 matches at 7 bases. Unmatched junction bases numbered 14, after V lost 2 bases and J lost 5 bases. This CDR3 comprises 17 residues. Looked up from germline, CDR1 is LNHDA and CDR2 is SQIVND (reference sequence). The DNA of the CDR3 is TGTGCCAGTAGTATATCGCGGGACAGACTAGAACGGACTGAAGCTTTCTTT. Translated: CASSISRDRLERTEAFF.